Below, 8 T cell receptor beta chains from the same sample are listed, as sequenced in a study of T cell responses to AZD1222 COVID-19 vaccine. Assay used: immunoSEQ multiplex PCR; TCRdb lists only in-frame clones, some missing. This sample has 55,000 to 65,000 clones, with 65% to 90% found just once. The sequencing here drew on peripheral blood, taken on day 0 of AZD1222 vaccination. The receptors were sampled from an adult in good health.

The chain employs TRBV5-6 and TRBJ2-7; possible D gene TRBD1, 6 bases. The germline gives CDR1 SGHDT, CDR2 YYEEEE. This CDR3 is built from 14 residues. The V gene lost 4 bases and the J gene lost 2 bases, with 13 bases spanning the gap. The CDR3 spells CASSRRDIPYEQYF. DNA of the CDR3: TGTGCCAGCAGCCGCCGGGACATCCCCTACGAGCAGTACTTC.

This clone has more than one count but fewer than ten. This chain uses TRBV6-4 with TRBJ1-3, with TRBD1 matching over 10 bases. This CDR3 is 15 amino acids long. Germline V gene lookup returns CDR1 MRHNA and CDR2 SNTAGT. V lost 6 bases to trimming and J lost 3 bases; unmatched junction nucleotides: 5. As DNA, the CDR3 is TGTGCCAGCAGCGAGACAGGGGGCGATGGAAACACCATATATTTT. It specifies CASSETGGDGNTIYF.

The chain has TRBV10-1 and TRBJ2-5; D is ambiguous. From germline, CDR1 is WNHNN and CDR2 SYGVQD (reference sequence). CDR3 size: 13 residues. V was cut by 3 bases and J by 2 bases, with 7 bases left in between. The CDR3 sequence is CASSERLQETQYF. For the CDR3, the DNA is TGCGCCAGCAGTGAACGGCTGCAAGAGACCCAGTACTTC.

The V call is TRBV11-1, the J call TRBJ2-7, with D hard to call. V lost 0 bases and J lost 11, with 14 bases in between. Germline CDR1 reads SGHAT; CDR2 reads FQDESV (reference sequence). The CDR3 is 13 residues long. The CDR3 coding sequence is TGTGCCAGCAGCTTAGCGCCCGGAAATGCCGAGTACTTC. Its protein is CASSLAPGNAEYF.

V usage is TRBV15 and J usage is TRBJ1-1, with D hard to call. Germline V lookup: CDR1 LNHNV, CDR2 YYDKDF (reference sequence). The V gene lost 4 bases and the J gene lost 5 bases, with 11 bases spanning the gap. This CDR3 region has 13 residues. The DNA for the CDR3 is TGTGCCACCAGCATGGGGTTGCGAACTGAAGCTTTCTTT. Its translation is CATSMGLRTEAFF. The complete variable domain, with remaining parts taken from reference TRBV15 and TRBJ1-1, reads DAMVIQNPRYQVTQFGKPVTLSCSQTLNHNVMYWYQQKSSQAPKLLFHYYDKDFNNEADTPDNFQSRRPNTSFCFLDIRSPGLGDTAMYLCATSMGLRTEAFFGQGTRLTVV.

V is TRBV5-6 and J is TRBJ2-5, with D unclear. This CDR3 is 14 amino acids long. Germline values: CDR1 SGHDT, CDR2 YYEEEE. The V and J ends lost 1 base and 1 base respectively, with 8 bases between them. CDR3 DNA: TGTGCCAGCAGCTTGTCGGCCTTCCAAGAGACCCAGTACTTC. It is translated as CASSLSAFQETQYF.

Here the CDR3 DNA reads TGTGCCAGCAGTCCCCGCCCCGGGCCGGGACTAGCGGTTAACACCGGGGAGCTGTTTTTT. Translating it yields CASSPRPGPGLAVNTGELFF. J is TRBJ2-2 and V is TRBV27; 11 bases agree with TRBD2. Germline CDR1 and CDR2: MNHEY and SMNVEV (reference sequence). The CDR3 runs 20 residues. J lost 2 bases, V lost 5 bases, and 16 bases had no gene match.

For the CDR3, the DNA is TGTGCCAGCTCACCAAGGTTTGCAGGGGGGGACACTGAAGCTTTCTTT. Translating it yields CASSPRFAGGDTEAFF. This chain uses TRBV18 with TRBJ1-1; 7 positions match TRBD1. Germline loops: CDR1 KGHSH, CDR2 LQKENI. V shed 2 bases, J shed 3 bases, and the junction held 9 bases outside the gene matches. The CDR3 runs 16 residues.